This TCR beta chain was identified in a study of control samples from healthy donors and cancer patients (dated by TCRdb to 2018 to 2021). The library was produced with the immunoSEQ multiplex PCR assay. Sourced from immuneACCESS, this table was stored by TCRdb with only in-frame sequences that have V and J called. A share of the clones is absent; for the studies checked, an unresolved V gene accounts for under half, and the remainder has no known explanation. This sample is represented by 150,000 to 190,000 clones; about 94% of them were singletons. The ten top clones hold over 2% of the sample. This clone was observed a handful of times. The antigen it binds to is not known. Nothing much larger sits one base from this clone, and base qualities are not available. From its cysteine to its phenylalanine, the CDR3 spans 15 amino acids. Solely the CDR3 DNA is kept, with 45 bases framed from the first base. The germline V gene sets CDR1 to MRHNA and CDR2 to SNTAGT. The V end loses 2 bases and the J end loses 4 bases, and a stretch of 13 bases separates them.

The chain uses TRBV6-4 and TRBJ2-3; D gene: possibly TRBD1, on 6 matching bases. The sample taken for sequencing was blood. This receptor was obtained from a man over 45 in good health. This receptor carries the CDR3 CASSDGQGQADTQYF. The DNA reads TGTGCCAGCAGTGACGGGCAGGGGCAGGCAGATACGCAGTATTTT.